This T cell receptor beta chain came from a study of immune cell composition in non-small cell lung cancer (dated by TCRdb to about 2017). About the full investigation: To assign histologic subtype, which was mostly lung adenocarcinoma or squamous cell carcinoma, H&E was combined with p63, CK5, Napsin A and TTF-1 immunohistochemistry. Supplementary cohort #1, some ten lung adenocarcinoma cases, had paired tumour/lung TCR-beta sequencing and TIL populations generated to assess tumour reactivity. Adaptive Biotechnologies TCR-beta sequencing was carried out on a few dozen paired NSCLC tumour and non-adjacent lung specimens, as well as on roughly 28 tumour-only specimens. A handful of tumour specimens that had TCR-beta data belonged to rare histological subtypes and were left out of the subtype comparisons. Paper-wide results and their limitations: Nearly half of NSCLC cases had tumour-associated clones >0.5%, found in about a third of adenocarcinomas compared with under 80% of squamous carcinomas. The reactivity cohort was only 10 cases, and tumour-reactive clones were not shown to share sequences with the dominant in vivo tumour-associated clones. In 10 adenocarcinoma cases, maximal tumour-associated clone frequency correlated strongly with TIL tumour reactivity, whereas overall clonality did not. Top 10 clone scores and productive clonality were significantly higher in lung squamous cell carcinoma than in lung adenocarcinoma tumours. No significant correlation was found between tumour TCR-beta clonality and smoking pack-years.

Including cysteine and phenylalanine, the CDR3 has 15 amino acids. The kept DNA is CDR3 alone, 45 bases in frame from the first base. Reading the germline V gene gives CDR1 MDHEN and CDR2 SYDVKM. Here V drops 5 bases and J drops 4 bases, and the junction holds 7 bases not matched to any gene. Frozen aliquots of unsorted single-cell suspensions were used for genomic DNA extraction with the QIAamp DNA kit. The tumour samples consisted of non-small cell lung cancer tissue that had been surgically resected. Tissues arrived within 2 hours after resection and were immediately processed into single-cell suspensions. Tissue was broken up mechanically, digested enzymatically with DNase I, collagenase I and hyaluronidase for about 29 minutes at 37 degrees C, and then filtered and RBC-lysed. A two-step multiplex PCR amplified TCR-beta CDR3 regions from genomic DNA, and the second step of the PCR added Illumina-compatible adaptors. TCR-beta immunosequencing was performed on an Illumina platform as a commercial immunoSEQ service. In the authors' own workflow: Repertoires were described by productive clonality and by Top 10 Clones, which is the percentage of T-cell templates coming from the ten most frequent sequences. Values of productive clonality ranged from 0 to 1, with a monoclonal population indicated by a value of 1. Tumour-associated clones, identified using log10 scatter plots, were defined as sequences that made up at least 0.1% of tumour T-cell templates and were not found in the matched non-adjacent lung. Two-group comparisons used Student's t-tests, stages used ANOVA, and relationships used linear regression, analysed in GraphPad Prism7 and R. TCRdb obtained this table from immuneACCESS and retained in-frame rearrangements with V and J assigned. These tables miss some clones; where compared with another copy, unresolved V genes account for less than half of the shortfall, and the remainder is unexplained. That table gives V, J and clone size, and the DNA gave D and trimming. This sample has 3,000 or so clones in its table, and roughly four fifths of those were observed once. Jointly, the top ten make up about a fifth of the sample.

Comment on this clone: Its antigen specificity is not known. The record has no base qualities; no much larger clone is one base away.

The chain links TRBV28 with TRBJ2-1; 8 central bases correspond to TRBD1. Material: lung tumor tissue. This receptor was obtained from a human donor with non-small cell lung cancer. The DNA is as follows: TGTGCCAGCAGTCTTACGGGACAGGCTTACAATGAGCAGTTCTTC. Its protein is CASSLTGQAYNEQFF.